The 24 T cell receptor beta chains below all came from one sample that was sequenced in a study of technical replicates of blood from a few donors. Generated by immunoSEQ multiplex PCR, the TCRdb table keeps only in-frame clones and is missing some. The data contain approximately 73,000 clones, around 93% of them singletons. Sample: T cells isolated from PBMCs. These receptors were obtained from a human donor in good health.

The gene calls are TRBV27 and TRBJ2-5; D may be TRBD1 (6 bases). Trimming stripped 8 bases from V and 5 bases from J, with 12 bases between. The germline V gene encodes CDR1 MNHEY and CDR2 SMNVEV (reference sequence). The CDR3 is 12 amino acids. The CDR3 sequence: CASVSGDETQYF. The CDR3 DNA reads TGTGCCAGCGTTTCAGGGGACGAGACCCAGTACTTC.

V usage is TRBV7-8 and J usage is TRBJ1-2; no clear D gene. CDR1 and CDR2 (germline): SGHVS, FQNEAQ. V dropped 2 bases and J dropped 2 bases, with 12 bases sitting between them. The CDR3 covers 15 residues. This chain's CDR3 is CASSLSGLANYGYTF. CDR3 in DNA: TGTGCCAGCAGCTTATCCGGACTGGCAAACTATGGCTACACCTTC.

The chain employs TRBV7-2 and TRBJ2-1; TRBD2 matches at 8 bases. This CDR3 has 17 residues. J was trimmed by 1 base and V by 2 bases; bases with no gene match: 7. Per the germline V gene, CDR1 is SGHTA and CDR2 is FQGNSA. The CDR3 nucleotides are TGTGCCAGCAGCTTATACCGGGGGGGTTCTTCCTACAATGAGCAGTTCTTC. Protein sequence: CASSLYRGGSSYNEQFF.

The V and J genes are TRBV7-6 and TRBJ2-3, with TRBD2 matching over 10 bases. Germline CDR1 SGHVS, CDR2 FNYEAQ. J lost 2 bases, V lost 7 bases, and 9 bases had no gene match. The CDR3 runs to 16 residues. CDR3 sequence reads: CASNNGLAVTTDTQYF. CDR3 nucleotide sequence: TGTGCCAGCAACAACGGACTAGCGGTAACCACAGATACGCAGTATTTT.

This clone was found once. The gene calls are TRBV5-5 and TRBJ2-2; D might be TRBD1 (5 bases). Trimming removed 4 bases at V and 5 bases at J, with 12 bases between. From germline, CDR1 is SGHKS and CDR2 YYEKEE (reference sequence). The CDR3 contains 14 residues. The CDR3 region is CASSASDTTGELFF. The CDR3 DNA is TGTGCCAGCAGCGCATCGGACACGACCGGGGAGCTGTTTTTT.

V gene TRBV9 combines with J gene TRBJ1-5; 8 bases map to TRBD1. The J segment lost 2 bases and the V segment lost 4 bases, leaving 8 bases of the junction unmatched. The length of the CDR3 is 16 residues. Germline CDR1 and CDR2: SGDLS and YYNGEE. The CDR3: CASSPGGGMGNQPQHF. The CDR3 DNA follows: TGTGCCAGCAGCCCAGGGGGCGGGATGGGCAATCAGCCCCAGCATTTT.

This clone was detected a few times. The chain has TRBV11-3 and TRBJ2-7; 7 bases are a match to TRBD2. The CDR3 sequence is 13 residues long. V gave up 10 bases and J gave up 1 base; unmatched junction bases: 7. The germline V gene has CDR1 SGHNT and CDR2 YENEEA. The CDR3 DNA follows: TGTGCCACCATGAGCGGGACGTCCTACGAGCAGTACTTC. Translation gives CATMSGTSYEQYF.

The chain links TRBV12-5 to TRBJ1-2; D possibly corresponds to TRBD1 (5 bases). Trimming took 0 bases from V and 9 from J, leaving 14 bases between them. The CDR3 has 14 amino acids. The germline gives CDR1 LGHNT, CDR2 FRNRAP. CDR3 sequence: CASGLVRGESRYTF. In DNA, the CDR3 is TGTGCTAGTGGTTTGGTACGGGGGGAATCCCGCTACACCTTC.

The rearrangement links TRBV10-3 to TRBJ1-1, with 9 bases matching TRBD1. V lost 8 bases and J lost 3; bases outside the gene matches: 4. The CDR3 has 13 amino acids. Germline CDR1 reads ENHRY; CDR2 reads SYGVKD. CDR3 residues: CAIRGTGYTEAFF. The CDR3 DNA reads as TGTGCCATCCGTGGGACAGGGTACACTGAAGCTTTCTTT.

CDR3 amino acids: CASSFNPSGSVNEQFF. The DNA for the CDR3 is TGCGCCAGCAGCTTTAATCCTAGCGGGAGTGTCAATGAGCAGTTCTTC. This rearrangement joins TRBV5-1 to TRBJ2-1, with 10 positions matching TRBD2. With V trimmed by 2 bases and J by 6 bases, 8 bases remained unmatched. In germline, CDR1 is SGHRS, CDR2 YFSETQ. The CDR3 has 16 amino acids.

This chain uses TRBV6-5 with TRBJ1-1, with D perhaps matching TRBD1 (6 bases). The germline V and J ends were trimmed by 6 bases and 1 base, with 9 bases remaining between them. CDR1 MNHEY and CDR2 SVGAGI come from the germline V gene. This CDR3 has 13 amino acids. CDR3 coding DNA: TGTGCCAGCAGAAGGGGGTGGAACACTGAAGCTTTCTTT. This sequence encodes CASRRGWNTEAFF.

The rearrangement links TRBV6-5 to TRBJ1-5, with D uncertain. Germline V lookup: CDR1 MNHEY, CDR2 SVGAGI. The ends were cut back, 3 bases at V and 7 bases at J, with 16 bases in the middle. The CDR3 covers 15 residues. DNA for the CDR3: TGTGCCAGCAGTTATTCGGGTTGGAGGGAACAGCCCCAGCATTTT. Its protein product is CASSYSGWREQPQHF.

The chain is built from TRBV28 and TRBJ2-1; possible D gene TRBD2, 5 bases. CDR3 size: 14 residues. Germline V lookup: CDR1 MDHEN, CDR2 SYDVKM. V shed 11 bases and J shed 6 bases, with 20 bases lying between them. The CDR3, as DNA: TGTGCCGCTAGCCCCCGACTGGGAACCAATGAGCAGTTCTTC. Its translation: CAASPRLGTNEQFF. The complete variable domain, with remaining parts taken from reference TRBV28 and TRBJ2-1, reads DVKVTQSSRYLVKRTGEKVFLECVQDMDHENMFWYRQDPGLGLRLIYFSYDVKMKEKGDIPEGYSVSREKKERFSLILESASTNQTSMYLCAASPRLGTNEQFFGPGTRLTVL.

This sequence joins TRBV28 and TRBJ1-2; D ambiguous. Germline values: CDR1 MDHEN, CDR2 SYDVKM. Between the trimmed V and J ends, which lost 6 bases and 8 bases, there was a span of 10 bases. The CDR3 has 11 amino acids. CDR3 nucleotide sequence: TGTGCCAGCAGCGTACAGTCCGGCTACACCTTC. Its protein is CASSVQSGYTF.

The rearrangement links TRBV5-1 to TRBJ2-2; 7 bases line up with TRBD1. The germline gives CDR1 SGHRS, CDR2 YFSETQ. The CDR3 covers 16 residues. Losses at the gene ends were 0 bases for V and 3 bases for J; bases not matched to a gene: 5. The CDR3 bases are TGCGCCAGCAGCTTGGGAGGGGGCGCCGACACCGGGGAGCTGTTTTTT. Its protein is CASSLGGGADTGELFF. Full variable domain (outside the CDR3, taken from reference TRBV5-1 and TRBJ2-2): KAGVTQTPRYLIKTRGQQVTLSCSPISGHRSVSWYQQTPGQGLQFLFEYFSETQRNKGNFPGRFSGRQFSNSRSEMNVSTLELGDSALYLCASSLGGGADTGELFFGEGSRLTVL.

The chain carries TRBV7-8 and TRBJ2-7, with TRBD1 identical over 8 bases. The CDR3 consists of 15 residues. Germline values: CDR1 SGHVS, CDR2 FQNEAQ. J was trimmed by 3 bases and V by 5 bases; bases with no gene match: 9. In DNA form, the CDR3 reads TGTGCCAGCAGCCCCGGGACAGGACTTTACTACGAGCAGTACTTC. Translated, it gives CASSPGTGLYYEQYF.

The chain uses TRBV9 and TRBJ2-3; TRBD1 is a possible D gene (5 bases). V shed 4 bases and J shed 3 bases, with 15 bases lying between them. CDR3 length: 15 amino acids. Germline V lookup: CDR1 SGDLS, CDR2 YYNGEE. CDR3 loop: CASSLRAHGTDTQYF. CDR3 in DNA: TGTGCCAGCAGCCTCAGGGCACATGGAACAGATACGCAGTATTTT.

The chain combines TRBV13 with TRBJ2-7, with 11 bases identical to TRBD2. This CDR3 spans 15 amino acids. Germline V CDR1 and CDR2: PRHDT, FYEKMQ (reference sequence). V trimming: 3 bases; J trimming: 4 bases; junction bases outside the gene matches: 5. The CDR3 nucleotides read TGTGCCAGCAGCTTCGGGACTAGCGGTTCATACGAGCAGTACTTC. Its translation: CASSFGTSGSYEQYF.

This chain joins TRBV15 and TRBJ1-1, with 7 bases lining up with TRBD1. With 2 bases clipped from V and 6 bases from J, the junction kept 9 bases outside the gene matches. Germline V gives CDR1 LNHNV, CDR2 YYDKDF (reference sequence). The CDR3 loop spans 15 amino acids. This CDR3 reads CATSRIWGQPAEAFF. The CDR3 bases are TGTGCCACCAGCAGAATTTGGGGACAGCCGGCTGAAGCTTTCTTT.

The genes are TRBV29-1 and TRBJ1-1; no clear D. Germline assignment: CDR1 SQVTM and CDR2 ANQGSEA. The CDR3 length is 13 residues. Trimming stripped 6 bases from V and 1 base from J, with 12 bases between. The CDR3 DNA follows: TGCAGCGTCACTGACACCGCGAACACTGAAGCTTTCTTT. Translation: CSVTDTANTEAFF.

The J gene is TRBJ2-3, the V gene TRBV9; D gene unclear. This CDR3 has 13 residues. Trimming took 1 base from V and 2 from J, leaving 5 bases between them. Germline CDR1 reads SGDLS; CDR2 reads YYNGEE. Here the CDR3 reads CASSVPNTDTQYF. CDR3 in DNA: TGTGCCAGCAGCGTACCAAACACAGATACGCAGTATTTT. Combining the CDR3 with reference TRBV9 and TRBJ2-3 gives the whole variable domain DSGVTQTPKHLITATGQRVTLRCSPRSGDLSVYWYQQSLDQGLQFLIQYYNGEERAKGNILERFSAQQFPDLHSELNLSSLELGDSALYFCASSVPNTDTQYFGPGTRLTVL.

V gene TRBV2 combines with J gene TRBJ2-7, with D perhaps matching TRBD1 (6 bases). CDR1 is SNHLY, CDR2 FYNNEI, per germline. The germline V and J ends were trimmed by 7 bases and 2 bases, with 15 bases remaining between them. There are 14 residues in the CDR3. DNA of the CDR3: TGTGCCAGCACCGGGACACTGGAAGCCTACGAGCAGTACTTC. This encodes CASTGTLEAYEQYF.

The CDR3 region has the DNA TGTGCCAGCAGCCCGGACAGAACCGAGCAGTACTTC. This sequence encodes CASSPDRTEQYF. The chain is built from TRBV7-9 and TRBJ2-7; tentative D call: TRBD1 (6 bases). Germline V lookup: CDR1 SEHNR, CDR2 FQNEAQ (reference sequence). This CDR3 is built from 12 residues. Trimming shortened V by 5 bases and J by 6 bases, and 11 bases separated the two germline ends. Full variable domain (missing parts from reference TRBV7-9 and TRBJ2-7): DTGVSQNPRHKITKRGQNVTFRCDPISEHNRLYWYRQTLGQGPEFLTYFQNEAQLEKSRLLSDRFSAERPKGSFSTLEIQRTEQGDSAMYLCASSPDRTEQYFGPGTRLTVT.

CDR3 sequence (DNA): TGTGCCAGCAGTTTAGGCCCCAGCGGGTCCCCCTACGAGCAGTACTTC. Residues: CASSLGPSGSPYEQYF. The chain is built from TRBV27 and TRBJ2-7; perhaps TRBD2 as D (6 bases). V lost 2 bases and J 2 bases, leaving 16 bases between the germline ends. CDR1 MNHEY and CDR2 SMNVEV come from the germline V gene (reference sequence). The CDR3 is 16 residues long.